This T cell receptor beta chain was obtained from a study of T cell responses to AZD1222 COVID-19 vaccine. Findings and caveats of the study: Spike-specific TCRs gained breadth and depth after people received two AZD1222 doses. Among those given AZD1222, only five or six were seropositive at baseline. Reports say nearly half of spike-specific TCRs go after unmutated variant regions. Clonal diversity was possibly underestimated; the donors were predominantly white British and more often female.

Notes on this clone: Its antigen is as yet unknown.

Deletions cut 4 bases from V and 1 base from J, with 9 bases between. CDR1 MNHEY and CDR2 SMNVEV come from the germline V gene (reference sequence). This CDR3 has 14 residues. TCRdb's copy holds only in-frame clones and misses some; the assay was immunoSEQ multiplex PCR. The sample carries around 210,000 clones, about 94% recorded once. The specimen was peripheral blood, collected 28 days after the second dose of the MenACWY control vaccine. The chain joins TRBV27 to TRBJ2-3, with TRBD1 as a possible D gene (6 bases). The clonotype comes from an adult who received the MenACWY meningococcal vaccine as a control. Here the CDR3 reads CASSSYRGTDTQYF. As DNA, the CDR3 is TGTGCCAGCAGTTCATACAGGGGCACAGATACGCAGTATTTT.